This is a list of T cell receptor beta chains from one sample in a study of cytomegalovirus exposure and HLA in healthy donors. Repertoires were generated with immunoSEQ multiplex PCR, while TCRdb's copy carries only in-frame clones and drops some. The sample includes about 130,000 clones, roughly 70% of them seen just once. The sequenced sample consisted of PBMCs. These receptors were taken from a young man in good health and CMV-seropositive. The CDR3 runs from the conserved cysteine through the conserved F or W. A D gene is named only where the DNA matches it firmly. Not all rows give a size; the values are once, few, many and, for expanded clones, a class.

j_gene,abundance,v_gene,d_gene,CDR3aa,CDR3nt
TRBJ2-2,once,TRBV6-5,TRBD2,CAAQKAGGGGELFF,TGTGCCGCACAAAAGGCGGGGGGCGGAGGGGAGCTGTTTTTT
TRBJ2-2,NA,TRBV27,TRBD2,CASSLLAGGGTGELFF,TGTGCCAGCAGCCTCTTAGCGGGAGGAGGGACCGGGGAGCTGTTTTTT
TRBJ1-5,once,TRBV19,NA,CASMWGGQSNQPQHF,TGTGCCAGTATGTGGGGGGGGCAGTCCAATCAGCCCCAGCATTTT
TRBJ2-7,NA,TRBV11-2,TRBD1,CASNVLGQGAYEQYF,TGTGCCAGCAACGTTTTAGGACAGGGGGCCTACGAGCAGTACTTC
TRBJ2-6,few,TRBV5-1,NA,CASSLGHTGANVLTF,TGCGCCAGCAGCTTGGGGCATACTGGGGCCAACGTCCTGACTTTC
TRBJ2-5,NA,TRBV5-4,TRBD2,CASSSGLAGIETQYF,TGTGCCAGCAGCTCGGGACTAGCGGGGATTGAGACCCAGTACTTC
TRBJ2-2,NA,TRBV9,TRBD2,CASSANPGTSTGELFF,TGTGCCAGCAGCGCTAACCCTGGGACTAGCACCGGGGAGCTGTTTTTT
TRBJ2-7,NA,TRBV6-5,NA,CASSYSRGLLFYEQYF,TGTGCCAGCAGTTACTCGAGAGGACTCCTGTTCTACGAGCAGTACTTC
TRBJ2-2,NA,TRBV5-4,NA,CASSLGPNTGELFF,TGTGCCAGCAGCTTGGGGCCCAACACCGGGGAGCTGTTTTTT
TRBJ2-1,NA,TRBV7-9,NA,CASSLSLADSYNEQFF,TGTGCCAGCAGCTTAAGTTTAGCGGACTCCTACAATGAGCAGTTCTTC
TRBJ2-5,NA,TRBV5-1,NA,CASSLMGLQETQYF,TGCGCCAGCAGCTTGATGGGGCTTCAAGAGACCCAGTACTTC
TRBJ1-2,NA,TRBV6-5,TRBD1,CASSPHRGWSYGYTF,TGTGCCAGCAGTCCACACAGGGGATGGAGCTATGGCTACACCTTC
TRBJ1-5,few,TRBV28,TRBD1,CASSRQGGNQPQHF,TGTGCCAGCAGCCGACAGGGAGGCAATCAGCCCCAGCATTTT
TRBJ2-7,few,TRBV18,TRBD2,CASSPSTSGPSRSYEQYF,TGTGCCAGCTCACCAAGTACTAGCGGCCCCTCGCGTTCCTACGAGCAGTACTTC
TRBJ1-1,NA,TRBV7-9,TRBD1,CASSSEGQRKTTEAFF,TGTGCCAGCAGCTCCGAGGGACAGAGGAAAACCACTGAAGCTTTCTTT
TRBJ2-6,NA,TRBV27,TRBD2,CASSSPRTSGRAGGANVLTF,TGTGCCAGCAGTTCCCCGAGGACTAGCGGGAGGGCAGGAGGGGCCAACGTCCTGACTTTC
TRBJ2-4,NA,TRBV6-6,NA,CASIFGDRSWDQYF,TGTGCCAGCATCTTCGGTGACAGGTCTTGGGATCAGTACTTC
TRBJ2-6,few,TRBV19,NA,CASSISSRSSGANVLTF,TGTGCCAGTAGTATCAGTAGTCGGAGCTCTGGGGCCAACGTCCTGACTTTC
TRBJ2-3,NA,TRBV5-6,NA,CASSLIGTDTQYF,TGTGCCAGCAGCTTGATAGGCACAGATACGCAGTATTTT
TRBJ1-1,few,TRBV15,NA,CATSRGRGVNTEAFF,TGTGCCACCAGCAGGGGGCGGGGGGTTAACACTGAAGCTTTCTTT
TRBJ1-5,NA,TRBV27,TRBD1,CASRPGTDPSAQHF,TGTGCCAGCAGACCTGGGACAGACCCATCGGCCCAGCATTTT
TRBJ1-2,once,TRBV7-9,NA,CASSPEYSYGYTF,TGTGCCAGCAGCCCCGAGTACAGCTATGGCTACACCTTC
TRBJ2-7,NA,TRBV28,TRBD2,CASNLGLAGYEQYF,TGTGCCAGCAATCTGGGACTAGCGGGATACGAGCAGTACTTC
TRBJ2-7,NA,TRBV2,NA,CASSATSYEQYF,TGTGCCAGCAGCGCCACTTCCTACGAGCAGTACTTC